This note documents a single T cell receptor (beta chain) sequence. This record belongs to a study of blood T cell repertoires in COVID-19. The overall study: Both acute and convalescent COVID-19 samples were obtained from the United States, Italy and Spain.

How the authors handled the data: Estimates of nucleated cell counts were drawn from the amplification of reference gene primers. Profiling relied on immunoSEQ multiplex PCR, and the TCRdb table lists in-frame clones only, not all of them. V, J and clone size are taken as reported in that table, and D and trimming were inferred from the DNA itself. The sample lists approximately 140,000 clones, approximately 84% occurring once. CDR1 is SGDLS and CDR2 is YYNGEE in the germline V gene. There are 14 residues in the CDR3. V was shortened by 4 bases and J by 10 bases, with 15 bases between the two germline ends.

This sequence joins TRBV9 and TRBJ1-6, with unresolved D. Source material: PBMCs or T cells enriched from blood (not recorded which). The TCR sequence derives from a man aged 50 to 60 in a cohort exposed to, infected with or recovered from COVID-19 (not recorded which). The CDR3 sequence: CASSPGGDSSPLHF. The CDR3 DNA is TGTGCCAGCAGCCCCGGCGGGGATTCATCACCCCTCCACTTT.